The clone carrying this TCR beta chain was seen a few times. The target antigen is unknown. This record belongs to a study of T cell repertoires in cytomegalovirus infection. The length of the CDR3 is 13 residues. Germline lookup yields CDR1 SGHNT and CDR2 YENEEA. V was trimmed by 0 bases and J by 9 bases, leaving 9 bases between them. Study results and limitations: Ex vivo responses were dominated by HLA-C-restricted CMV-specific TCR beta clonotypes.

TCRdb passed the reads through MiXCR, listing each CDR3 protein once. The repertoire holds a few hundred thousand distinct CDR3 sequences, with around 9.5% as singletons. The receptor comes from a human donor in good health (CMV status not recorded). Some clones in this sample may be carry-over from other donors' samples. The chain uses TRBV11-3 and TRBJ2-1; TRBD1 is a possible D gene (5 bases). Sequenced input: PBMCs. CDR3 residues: CASSLDRVREQFF. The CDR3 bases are TGTGCCAGCAGCTTAGACAGGGTCCGTGAGCAGTTCTTC.